This is a list of T cell receptor beta chains from one sample in a study of neurological immune-mediated disorders. TCRdb reprocessed the 5' RACE reads with MiXCR, giving one entry per CDR3 protein. The data contain tens of thousands of distinct CDR3 sequences, more than 8.5% of them singletons. Specimen: PBMCs. The receptors originated from a young man in good health. The CDR3 runs from the conserved cysteine through the conserved F or W. The order of the fields is CDR3 DNA, CDR3 protein, V gene, clone size, J gene, D gene. D genes are given only for firm matches. Size is stated for part of the rows, as once, few or many counts, or as a class when the clone is expanded.

CDR3nt: TGTGCCAGTAACCCAAACGTGGGGGCCTATAATTCACCCCTCCACTTT
CDR3aa: CASNPNVGAYNSPLHF
v_gene: TRBV28
abundance: many
j_gene: TRBJ1-6
d_gene: .

CDR3nt: TGTGCCAGCAGTTTTGGGGGGCGCGGAACAGATACGCAGTATTTT
CDR3aa: CASSFGGRGTDTQYF
v_gene: TRBV12-3/TRBV12-4
abundance: many
j_gene: TRBJ2-3
d_gene: .

CDR3nt: TGTGCCAGCAGCCAACCCCCCACCGGGGAGCTGTTTTTT
CDR3aa: CASSQPPTGELFF
v_gene: TRBV11-3
abundance: once
j_gene: TRBJ2-2
d_gene: .

CDR3nt: TGCGCCAGCAGCCAAGATCCAGGGGGCGCTGACTATGGCTACACCTTC
CDR3aa: CASSQDPGGADYGYTF
v_gene: TRBV4-1
abundance: many
j_gene: TRBJ1-2
d_gene: TRBD1

CDR3nt: TGCAGTGCTTTTCCGCAGGGGAGGGACAAAAACATTCAGTACTTC
CDR3aa: CSAFPQGRDKNIQYF
v_gene: TRBV20-1
abundance: many
j_gene: TRBJ2-4
d_gene: .

CDR3nt: TGCAGTGCTAGGGGGGGGAGAATCGGCGAGCAGTACTTC
CDR3aa: CSARGGRIGEQYF
v_gene: TRBV20-1
abundance: many
j_gene: TRBJ2-7
d_gene: TRBD2

CDR3nt: TGCAGTGCTAGAGATCCCGCCGGGGAGCTGTTTTTT
CDR3aa: CSARDPAGELFF
v_gene: TRBV20-1
abundance: many
j_gene: TRBJ2-2
d_gene: .

CDR3nt: TGTGCCAGCAGCTTAGCCGCGCAGGGGGCGGATTACGAGCAGTACTTC
CDR3aa: CASSLAAQGADYEQYF
v_gene: TRBV7-9
abundance: many
j_gene: TRBJ2-7
d_gene: TRBD1

CDR3nt: TGTGCCAGCAGTTCCCCCGGGACAGGAGCTTTCTTT
CDR3aa: CASSSPGTGAFF
v_gene: TRBV28
abundance: many
j_gene: TRBJ1-1
d_gene: TRBD1

CDR3nt: TGCAGTGGGGAGGGACAGGGGGCCTACGAGCAGTACTTC
CDR3aa: CSGEGQGAYEQYF
v_gene: TRBV20-1
abundance: many
j_gene: TRBJ2-7
d_gene: TRBD1

CDR3nt: TGTGCCAGCAGTGGGGGGGATAGCGGGAGGTACGAGCAGTACTTC
CDR3aa: CASSGGDSGRYEQYF
v_gene: TRBV27
abundance: many
j_gene: TRBJ2-7
d_gene: TRBD2

CDR3nt: TGCAGCGCCAGGACAGGGACACGCGACGAGCAGTACTTC
CDR3aa: CSARTGTRDEQYF
v_gene: TRBV29-1
abundance: many
j_gene: TRBJ2-7
d_gene: TRBD1

CDR3nt: TGCGCCAGCAGCCAAGATTCCCGGGACAGGGGGACCGGGGAGCTGTTTTTT
CDR3aa: CASSQDSRDRGTGELFF
v_gene: TRBV4-1
abundance: many
j_gene: TRBJ2-2
d_gene: TRBD1

CDR3nt: TGTGCCAGCAGCTTGACTAGCGGGGCCCACTACGAGCAGTACTTC
CDR3aa: CASSLTSGAHYEQYF
v_gene: TRBV11-1
abundance: .
j_gene: TRBJ2-7
d_gene: TRBD2

CDR3nt: TGTGCCAGCAGTTTTAACGCGAACACCCAAGAGACCCAGTACTTC
CDR3aa: CASSFNANTQETQYF
v_gene: TRBV28
abundance: many
j_gene: TRBJ2-5
d_gene: .

CDR3nt: TGTGCCAGCAGCTGGGGGACTAGCGGGATCAGAGATACGCAGTATTTT
CDR3aa: CASSWGTSGIRDTQYF
v_gene: TRBV7-8
abundance: many
j_gene: TRBJ2-3
d_gene: TRBD2

CDR3nt: TGCAGTGCTAGAGATCTTGGGTTCAGCGGGATAAACACCGGGGAGCTGTTTTTT
CDR3aa: CSARDLGFSGINTGELFF
v_gene: TRBV20-1
abundance: many
j_gene: TRBJ2-2
d_gene: TRBD2

CDR3nt: TGTGCCAGCAGCCAAGATGATTGGCGGCCCCAAGAGACCCAGTACTTC
CDR3aa: CASSQDDWRPQETQYF
v_gene: TRBV4-2
abundance: many
j_gene: TRBJ2-5
d_gene: .

CDR3nt: TGTGCCAGCAGCCCAGACAGGGGGAACACCGGGGAGCTGTTTTTT
CDR3aa: CASSPDRGNTGELFF
v_gene: TRBV11-3
abundance: many
j_gene: TRBJ2-2
d_gene: TRBD1

CDR3nt: TGTGCCATCCTCGGGACAGTGGGAGAGACCCAGTACTTC
CDR3aa: CAILGTVGETQYF
v_gene: TRBV10-3
abundance: many
j_gene: TRBJ2-5
d_gene: TRBD1

CDR3nt: TGCGCCAGCAAGACAGGGTTCGAGCAGTACTTC
CDR3aa: CASKTGFEQYF
v_gene: TRBV10-2
abundance: few
j_gene: TRBJ2-7
d_gene: TRBD1

CDR3nt: TGCAGTGCTGAAGGGACAGAGGCGACATATAGCAATCAGCCCCAGCATTTT
CDR3aa: CSAEGTEATYSNQPQHF
v_gene: TRBV20-1
abundance: many
j_gene: TRBJ1-5
d_gene: TRBD1